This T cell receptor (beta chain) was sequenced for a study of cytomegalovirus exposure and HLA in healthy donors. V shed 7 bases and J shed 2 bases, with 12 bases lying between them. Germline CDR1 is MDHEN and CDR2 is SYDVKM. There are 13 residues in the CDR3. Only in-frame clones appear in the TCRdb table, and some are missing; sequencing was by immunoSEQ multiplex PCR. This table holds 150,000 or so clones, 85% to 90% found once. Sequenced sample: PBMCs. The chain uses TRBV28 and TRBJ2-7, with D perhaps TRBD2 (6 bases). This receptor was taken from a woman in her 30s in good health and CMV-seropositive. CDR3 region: CASTEPGAYEQYF. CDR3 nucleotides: TGTGCCAGCACCGAACCGGGAGCCTACGAGCAGTACTTC.